Presented here are 28 T cell receptor beta chains from one specimen sequenced in a study of post-analysis software for immune sequencing data (dated by TCRdb to between 2014 and 2017). Library preparation employed PCR. Sequenced on an Illumina HiSeq 2500. To reduce PCR and sequencing biases, unique molecular identifiers were built into the TCR beta cDNA libraries. TCRdb took the public reads, trimmed them with fastp at Q25, ran MiXCR for clone calling and kept in-frame beta chains. Merged by CDR3 protein, the rows form single entries marked with the most common genes and DNA. The sample profile shows hundreds of thousands of distinct CDR3 sequences; around 60% of them were found once. Around 11% of the sample is in the top ten clones. The study at large found these results: Significantly higher frequencies in patients than in controls were found for about five TRBV segments, including TRBV5-6, TRBV5-1 and TRBV20-1.

These TCRs' antigens remain unknown. The specimen was blood. Receptor source: a girl aged 2 to 10 with multiple sclerosis.

This clonotype was seen a handful of times. The V call is TRBV20-1, the J call TRBJ1-5; tentative D call: TRBD1 (6 bases). The CDR3 is made up of 15 amino acids. Trimming took 3 bases from V and 3 from J, leaving 15 bases between them. In germline, CDR1 is DFQATT, CDR2 SNEGSKA (reference sequence). The CDR3 DNA follows: TGCAGTGCTAGCCCCCCCACAGGGTACAATCAGCCCCAGCATTTT. It specifies CSASPPTGYNQPQHF.

This chain connects TRBV20-1 to TRBJ1-2; 9 bases fit TRBD1. Germline V gene sequence: CDR1 DFQATT, CDR2 SNEGSKA (reference sequence). The J segment lost 3 bases and the V segment lost 0 bases, leaving 5 bases of the junction unmatched. The CDR3 covers 15 residues. CDR3 amino acids: CSARDDRGKDYGYTF. CDR3 sequence (DNA): TGCAGTGCTAGAGATGACAGGGGGAAGGACTATGGCTACACCTTC.

This clonotype was counted a few times. The chain couples TRBV7-9 to TRBJ2-7, with 11 bases aligning to TRBD2. This CDR3 contains 17 residues. The J segment lost 0 bases and the V segment lost 5 bases, leaving 9 bases of the junction unmatched. Per the germline V gene, CDR1 is SEHNR and CDR2 is FQNEAQ (reference sequence). The CDR3 DNA reads as TGTGCCAGCAGCAGGACCGGGACTAGCGGAACCTCCTACGAGCAGTACTTC. Amino acid sequence: CASSRTGTSGTSYEQYF. The full variable domain, completed using reference TRBV7-9 and TRBJ2-7, is DTGVSQNPRHKITKRGQNVTFRCDPISEHNRLYWYRQTLGQGPEFLTYFQNEAQLEKSRLLSDRFSAERPKGSFSTLEIQRTEQGDSAMYLCASSRTGTSGTSYEQYFGPGTRLTVT.

The rearrangement uses TRBV6-2 or TRBV6-3 and TRBJ2-1; 9 nucleotides line up with TRBD1. The CDR3 is 15 residues long. V was clipped by 6 bases and J by 8 bases; unmatched bases: 11. Per germline, CDR1 MNHEY and CDR2 SVGEGT. The CDR3 sequence: CASRPTGTGIYEQFF. DNA for the CDR3: TGTGCCAGCAGGCCTACCGGGACAGGGATTTATGAGCAGTTCTTC.

The chain is built from TRBV29-1 and TRBJ2-5; D may match TRBD1 or TRBD2 (5 bases each). Between the trimmed V and J ends, which lost 4 bases and 11 bases, there was a span of 20 bases. This CDR3 has 13 residues. CDR1 is SQVTM and CDR2 is ANQGSEA in the germline V gene. The CDR3, as DNA: TGCAGCGTTGTCTCCGGGACCCAGACGGAGCAGTACTTC. Amino acid sequence: CSVVSGTQTEQYF. Based on the CDR3 plus reference TRBV29-1 and TRBJ2-5, the full variable domain is SAVISQKPSRDICQRGTSLTIQCQVDSQVTMMFWYRQQPGQSLTLIATANQGSEATYESGFVIDKFPISRPNLTFSTLTVSNMSPEDSSIYLCSVVSGTQTEQYFGPGTRLLVL.

The chain uses TRBV20-1 and TRBJ2-1; 8 bases are a match to TRBD2. J gave up 6 bases and V 1 base, and 11 bases lay outside the gene matches. CDR1 is DFQATT, CDR2 SNEGSKA, per germline (reference sequence). There are 16 residues in the CDR3. The CDR3 spells CSARVDGRARSNEQFF. CDR3 DNA: TGCAGTGCTAGAGTCGACGGGAGGGCCCGTAGCAATGAGCAGTTCTTC.

V usage is TRBV5-1 and J usage is TRBJ2-6; unclear D gene. Trimming stripped 0 bases from V and 0 bases from J, with 7 bases between. The length of the CDR3 is 16 residues. Looked up from germline, CDR1 is SGHRS and CDR2 is YFSETQ. The CDR3 spells CASSLAKSSGANVLTF. In DNA, the CDR3 is TGCGCCAGCAGCTTGGCCAAGAGCTCTGGGGCCAACGTCCTGACTTTC.

The table lists this clonotype with a count of one. The chain recombines TRBV29-1 with TRBJ1-1; D is uncertain. The length of the CDR3 is 15 residues. V was shortened by 2 bases and J by 3 bases, with 16 bases between the two germline ends. Looked up from germline, CDR1 is SQVTM and CDR2 is ANQGSEA. CDR3 protein: CSVEKRAGIYTEAFF. CDR3 sequence (DNA): TGCAGCGTTGAAAAGCGGGCCGGGATATACACTGAAGCTTTCTTT.

The chain employs TRBV20-1 and TRBJ2-3, with 9 bases lining up with TRBD2. Unmatched junction bases numbered 4, after V lost 3 bases and J lost 0 bases. In germline, CDR1 is DFQATT, CDR2 SNEGSKA (reference sequence). The CDR3 has 15 amino acids. The CDR3 here is CSARASGKSTDTQYF. In DNA form, the CDR3 reads TGCAGTGCTAGGGCTAGCGGGAAAAGCACAGATACGCAGTATTTT.

The rearrangement joins TRBV2 to TRBJ2-1, with 7 bases lining up with TRBD2. Germline V gives CDR1 SNHLY, CDR2 FYNNEI. The CDR3 sequence is 15 residues long. V shed 6 bases, J shed 9 bases, and the junction held 14 bases outside the gene matches. The DNA of the CDR3 is TGTGCCAGCAGATTGCGGGAGACCGGATTCGGTGAGCAGTTCTTC. This sequence encodes CASRLRETGFGEQFF.

This clonotype was observed a handful of times. The chain uses TRBV7-8 and TRBJ2-3, with TRBD2 matching 11 bases. With V trimmed by 5 bases and J by 3 bases, 4 bases remained unmatched. In germline, CDR1 is SGHVS, CDR2 FQNEAQ. The CDR3 consists of 15 residues. DNA of the CDR3: TGTGCCAGCAGCCAGGGACTAGCGGAGACAGATACGCAGTATTTT. Protein product: CASSQGLAETDTQYF.

This chain uses TRBV15 with TRBJ1-2, with D hard to call. Trimming pared 4 bases from V and 5 bases from J, leaving 11 bases between. The CDR3 is 13 amino acids. CDR1 and CDR2 (germline): LNHNV, YYDKDF (reference sequence). CDR3 sequence (DNA): TGTGCCACCAGCACCCCGGGCGGTTATGGCTACACCTTC. This translates into CATSTPGGYGYTF. The whole variable domain, remainder taken from reference TRBV15 and TRBJ1-2, is DAMVIQNPRYQVTQFGKPVTLSCSQTLNHNVMYWYQQKSSQAPKLLFHYYDKDFNNEADTPDNFQSRRPNTSFCFLDIRSPGLGDTAMYLCATSTPGGYGYTFGSGTRLTVV.

V and J are TRBV4-1 and TRBJ2-1; D call uncertain. Germline CDR1 MGHRA, CDR2 YSYEKL. With 0 bases removed from V and 8 bases from J, the gap between germline ends came to 11 bases. This CDR3 spans 14 amino acids. The CDR3 is CASSQDENSHEQFF. For the CDR3, the DNA is TGCGCCAGCAGCCAAGATGAAAATAGCCATGAGCAGTTCTTC.

A few counts support this clonotype. The CDR3 coding sequence is TGTGCCACCAGCAGTAGGCCCTTGACTAGCGGCTATTACTACGAGCAGTACTTC. It yields the protein CATSSRPLTSGYYYEQYF. This rearrangement joins TRBV15 to TRBJ2-7; 9 bases are a match to TRBD2. This CDR3 spans 18 amino acids. V lost 3 bases, J lost 3 bases, and 15 bases stayed unmatched. CDR1 is LNHNV, CDR2 YYDKDF, per germline (reference sequence). Using reference TRBV15 and TRBJ2-7 for the parts outside the CDR3, the full variable domain is DAMVIQNPRYQVTQFGKPVTLSCSQTLNHNVMYWYQQKSSQAPKLLFHYYDKDFNNEADTPDNFQSRRPNTSFCFLDIRSPGLGDTAMYLCATSSRPLTSGYYYEQYFGPGTRLTVT.

This chain uses TRBV29-1 with TRBJ2-1; the D is unclear. The CDR3 has 15 amino acids. Germline loops: CDR1 SQVTM, CDR2 ANQGSEA. V was cut by 6 bases and J by 2 bases, with 17 bases left in between. CDR3 nucleotides: TGCAGCGTCGCCCGGATGAACGTACCCTACAATGAGCAGTTCTTC. It encodes CSVARMNVPYNEQFF.

The chain couples TRBV25-1 to TRBJ2-1; TRBD2 is a possible D gene (6 bases). The CDR3 totals 12 residues. Germline values: CDR1 MGHDK, CDR2 SYGVNS. The V end lost 7 bases, the J end lost 10 bases, and 14 bases lay between the germline ends. The CDR3, as DNA: TGTGCCAGCAAGATCGCGGGGTCCGAGCAGTTCTTC. Residues: CASKIAGSEQFF. The complete variable domain, with remaining parts taken from reference TRBV25-1 and TRBJ2-1, reads EADIYQTPRYLVIGTGKKITLECSQTMGHDKMYWYQQDPGMELHLIHYSYGVNSTEKGDLSSESTVSRIRTEHFPLTLESARPSHTSQYLCASKIAGSEQFFGPGTRLTVL.

Turning to this clonotype: A junction end diverges from the germline sequence, so it may reflect a read error. The V call is TRBV20-1, the J call TRBJ1-2; D unresolved. The CDR3 runs to 15 residues. CDR1 and CDR2 (germline): DFQATT, SNEGSKA (reference sequence). This CDR3 is CSARDPTASDYGHTF. The CDR3 DNA reads TGCAGTGCTAGAGATCCGACGGCTTCTGACTATGGCCACACCTTC.

The rearrangement links TRBV29-1 to TRBJ2-5; 7 bases agree with TRBD2. V lost 4 bases, J lost 5 bases, and 10 bases stayed unmatched. This CDR3 is 14 amino acids long. Per germline, CDR1 SQVTM and CDR2 ANQGSEA. The CDR3 loop reads CSVGVSGPWETQYF. The CDR3 bases are TGCAGCGTTGGGGTTAGCGGGCCTTGGGAGACCCAGTACTTC.

CDR3 loop: CASSSQLARTQYF. The CDR3 DNA sequence: TGTGCCAGCAGCTCCCAACTAGCTCGAACGCAGTATTTT. The chain uses TRBV7-2 and TRBJ2-3, with a possible D match to TRBD2 (6 bases). Trimming took off 4 bases at V and 9 bases at J, with 14 bases between the two ends. The CDR3 covers 13 residues. CDR1 is SGHTA, CDR2 FQGNSA, per germline.

The chain links TRBV14 to TRBJ2-5; 9 bases are shared with TRBD1. This CDR3 is built from 19 residues. Trimming at V came to 4 bases and at J to 1 base, leaving 16 bases not matched to a gene. Germline V gene data show CDR1 as SGHDN and CDR2 as FVKESK. In DNA, the CDR3 is TGTGCCAGCAGCCTGTTGGGACAGGGCGCCCCAGTCTTCCAAGAGACCCAGTACTTC. Translation: CASSLLGQGAPVFQETQYF.

The chain is built from TRBV12-3 or TRBV12-4 and TRBJ2-2, with a weak D call TRBD2 (5 bases). CDR3 length: 19 residues. V lost 2 bases and J 7 bases, leaving 26 bases between the germline ends. CDR3 protein: CASSLPRDTGRDGFGELFF. The CDR3 coding sequence is TGTGCCAGCAGTTTACCCCGGGATACCGGCAGAGACGGATTCGGGGAGCTGTTTTTT.

The V call is TRBV20-1, the J call TRBJ1-1, with D unclear. Trimming pared 3 bases from V and 0 bases from J, leaving 8 bases between. CDR3 length equals 13 residues. CDR1 is DFQATT, CDR2 SNEGSKA, per germline (reference sequence). The CDR3 sequence is CSASLQLNTEAFF. The CDR3 DNA is TGCAGTGCTAGTCTACAGTTGAACACTGAAGCTTTCTTT.

This clonotype was counted only a few times. This chain joins TRBV20-1 and TRBJ2-1, with D perhaps TRBD2 (5 bases). The V end was cut by 1 base, the J end by 0 bases, with 7 bases between. The germline V gene encodes CDR1 DFQATT and CDR2 SNEGSKA (reference sequence). This CDR3 is built from 14 residues. The CDR3 spells CSARVGSSYNEQFF. The DNA for the CDR3 is TGCAGTGCTAGAGTAGGGAGCTCCTACAATGAGCAGTTCTTC.

The sample holds a few counts of this clonotype. The rearrangement uses TRBV27 and TRBJ2-1, with D tentatively TRBD1 (6 bases). Trimming took 4 bases from V and 5 from J, leaving 15 bases between them. The V gene's germline CDR1 is MNHEY and CDR2 SMNVEV (reference sequence). This CDR3 contains 15 residues. In nucleotides, the CDR3 is TGTGCCAGCAGTTCAAGGGGGAAGGGGAACAATGAGCAGTTCTTC. Residues: CASSSRGKGNNEQFF.

This clonotype was counted many times. This sequence joins TRBV29-1 and TRBJ2-7; D not resolved. Trimming removed 3 bases at V and 2 bases at J, with 8 bases between. CDR3 length equals 12 residues. CDR1 and CDR2 (germline): SQVTM, ANQGSEA. The CDR3 sequence: CSVETGPYEQYF. The CDR3, as DNA: TGCAGCGTTGAGACGGGCCCCTACGAGCAGTACTTC.

V usage is TRBV6-1 and J usage is TRBJ2-5, with D possibly TRBD2 on 6 matching bases. This CDR3 is built from 14 residues. V lost 6 bases and J 11 bases, leaving 22 bases between the germline ends. CDR1 and CDR2 (germline): MNHNS, SASEGT. The CDR3 sequence is CASSPWRAVGEQYF. CDR3 bases: TGTGCCAGCAGCCCGTGGAGGGCCGTTGGTGAGCAGTACTTC.

The chain links TRBV14 to TRBJ2-3, with D perhaps TRBD2 (5 bases). V lost 4 bases and J 5 bases, leaving 16 bases between the germline ends. Germline V gene sequence: CDR1 SGHDN, CDR2 FVKESK. This CDR3 comprises 15 residues. The CDR3 region has the DNA TGTGCCAGCAGCCCGCTCACGAGGGCGGGAGATACGCAGTATTTT. Encoded protein: CASSPLTRAGDTQYF.

The CDR3 here is CASSFVGAEGYTF. CDR3 coding DNA: TGTGCCAGCAGTTTTGTAGGGGCAGAAGGCTACACCTTC. The rearrangement links TRBV12-3 or TRBV12-4 to TRBJ1-2; weak D call: TRBD1 (5 bases). V lost 3 bases to trimming and J lost 8 bases, with 13 bases between them. This CDR3 contains 13 residues.